Given below is one TCR beta chain in context. Its antigen is as yet unknown. 13 Jbeta primers and 60 Vbeta primers were used for the PCR. TCRdb's copy holds only in-frame clones and misses some; the assay was immunoSEQ multiplex PCR. The sample consists of hundreds of thousands of clones, 70% of them appearing once. The data were taken from a study of cytomegalovirus exposure and HLA in healthy donors. Turning to the study itself: Roughly 180 million T cells yielded approximately 100 million unique TCR beta sequences, as an earlier analysis found. Notes on the study in general: A later examination showed that TCR association rates differed by HLA locus, with DRB1 most and HLA-C fewest. Later analysis revealed greater clonal expansion in HLA-associated TCR beta chains than in equally common others.

With V trimmed by 2 bases and J by 4 bases, 6 bases remained unmatched. The V gene's germline CDR1 is SGHVS and CDR2 FQNEAQ. The CDR3 is 15 residues long. The genes are TRBV7-8 and TRBJ2-7, with 9 bases identical to TRBD1. The sample taken for sequencing was PBMCs. This TCR derives from a man between 40 and 49 years old in good health and CMV-seropositive. The CDR3 sequence: CASSLPGQGMYEQYF. CDR3 bases: TGTGCCAGCAGCTTACCGGGACAGGGAATGTACGAGCAGTACTTC.